This T cell receptor (beta chain) was obtained from a study of T cell responses to AZD1222 COVID-19 vaccine (dated by TCRdb to the early 2020s). For the study in its entirety: Because spike-specific TCR depth and breadth did not differ between the two schedules, AZD1222 recipients who got a second dose at roughly 4 weeks were pooled with those who got a second dose at roughly 12 weeks. TCR sequencing covered over 230 trial participants: 207 given two doses of AZD1222 and approximately 26 given two doses of MenACWY control vaccine. Trial participants were enrolled by age into 18-55, 56-69 and 70-plus year subgroups, with approximately 160, 26 and 62 TCR-sequenced participants respectively.

The CDR3 regions of human TCRbeta chains were subjected to immunosequencing. The study's processing was this. TCRs in the repertoires were compared against a reference library of SARS-CoV-2-specific TCRs that had been generated with the MIRA antigen-specificity platform. Breadth was defined as the fraction of unique TCRs that were SARS-CoV-2-associated, and depth was defined as the fraction of total T cells that were SARS-CoV-2-associated. Using the MIRA data, each spike-specific TCR was assigned both to the spike region to which the TCR was reactive and to a CD4 or CD8 class. Log10-transformed breadth and depth values were compared by one-way ANOVA with Sidak's multiple comparisons tests. TCRdb provides this immuneACCESS table in a form limited to in-frame rearrangements. Some clones are lacking; in checked studies, under half of them reflect an unresolved V gene, and why the rest are absent is not known. V and J calls and clone size follow that table, whereas D and trimming were derived from the DNA. The sample table shows over 100,000 clones, and approximately 81% are seen once. The ten largest make up approximately 17% of the sample.

The paper's findings and limits, for the study overall: Participants were mostly white British and included more females than males, and it was suggested by the authors that clonal diversity may have been underestimated. The 56-69-year group was small, and its depth increase did not reach significance, likely because of low power. Only 5 to 7 AZD1222 recipients were SARS-CoV-2 seropositive at baseline, limiting conclusions about previously exposed vaccinees. Because no day 14 peak-response samples were available, repertoires were characterized only after the peak T cell response. Nearly half of unique spike-specific TCRs reportedly recognized epitopes outside regions mutated in the B.1.351 and B.1.1.7 variants. Spike-specific TCR breadth and depth rose significantly after two AZD1222 doses compared with day 0 and with MenACWY recipients. Vaccine-associated CD4 TCRs spanned the whole spike protein, with dominant responses in regions 160-218 and 743-854.

Trimming removed 2 bases from V and 4 bases from J; the gene matches leave 3 bases unexplained. Looking up the germline V gene yields CDR1 MGHRA and CDR2 YSYEKL. The CDR3 covers 15 residues, taking in both the cysteine and the phenylalanine. Of all the DNA, just the CDR3 is kept, 45 bases in frame from base 1. The sample's time point label is to be understood as: baseline before first vaccination. Vaccinee samples were obtained from the UK trials COV001 and COV002, which included a single-blind randomized controlled phase 2/3 trial of AZD1222 (ChAdOx1 nCoV-19) in healthy adults. Trial participant PBMC samples were collected at day 0 and day 28 after the second dose for TCRbeta chain sequencing. Concerning this clone: This receptor's antigen is unknown. There are no base qualities to consult, and no much larger clone falls within one base.

The clonotype was recovered from an adult in good health. The sample was peripheral blood, taken on day 0 of AZD1222 vaccination. The rearranged chain carries TRBV4-1 and TRBJ1-5, with TRBD1 identical over 9 junction bases. CDR3 loop: CASSQTDRGNQPQHF. At the DNA level, the sequence is TGCGCCAGCAGCCAAACTGACAGGGGGAATCAGCCCCAGCATTTT.